This TCR beta chain stems from a study of PD-1 blockade in classical Hodgkin lymphoma. General study findings and limits: Repertoire differences have undefined causes, possibly disease activity or prior therapy. TCR diversity at baseline was reported to be reduced in newly diagnosed patients relative to healthy donors.

CDR3 length: 15 residues. Germline V CDR1 and CDR2: SGDLS, YYNGEE. V lost 0 bases and J lost 0, with 6 bases in between. Clones were read by immunoSEQ multiplex PCR, and TCRdb kept only the in-frame ones, dropping some. The sample has tens of thousands of clones; roughly three quarters are singletons. Time point in this sample: cycle 4 day 1 (C4D1), after 6 weeks of nivolumab. Following autologous stem cell transplantation, relapse occurred in every patient, and exposure to brentuximab vedotin varied. Complete response, partial response or progressive disease was each patient's best response. Notes on this clone: Its specificity is not known.

The origin of this receptor is a human donor with classical Hodgkin lymphoma. The rearrangement links TRBV9 to TRBJ1-4; D is perhaps TRBD1 (5 bases). Sequences were derived from peripheral blood mononuclear cells (PBMCs), sampled before the fourth cycle of nivolumab. CDR3: CASSVGGATNEKLFF. In DNA, the CDR3 is TGTGCCAGCAGCGTAGGAGGGGCAACTAATGAAAAACTGTTTTTT.